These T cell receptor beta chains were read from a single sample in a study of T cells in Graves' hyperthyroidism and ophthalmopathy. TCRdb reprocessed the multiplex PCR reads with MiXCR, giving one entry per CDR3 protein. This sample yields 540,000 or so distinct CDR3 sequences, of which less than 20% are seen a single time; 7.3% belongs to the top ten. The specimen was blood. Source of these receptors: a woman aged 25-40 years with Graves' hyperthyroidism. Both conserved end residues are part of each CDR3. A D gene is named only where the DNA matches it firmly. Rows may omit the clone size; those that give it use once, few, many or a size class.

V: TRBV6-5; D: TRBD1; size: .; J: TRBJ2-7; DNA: TGTGCCAGCAGTTACGGGGTTGGGACAGGGTTATCCGAGCAGTACTTC; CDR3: CASSYGVGTGLSEQYF
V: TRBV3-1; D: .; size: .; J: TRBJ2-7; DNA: TGTGTCAGCAGCCAAGATCCGGCCTACGAGCAGTACTTC; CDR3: CVSSQDPAYEQYF
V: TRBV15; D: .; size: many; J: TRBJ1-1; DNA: TGTGCCACCTGCCGAGGCGACGATTGGACTGAAGCTTTCTTT; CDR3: CATCRGDDWTEAFF
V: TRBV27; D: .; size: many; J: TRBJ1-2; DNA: TGTGCCAGCAGTCCAATGGGAAACTATGGCTACACCTTC; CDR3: CASSPMGNYGYTF
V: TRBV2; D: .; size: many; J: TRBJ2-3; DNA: TGTGCCAGCAGTGACTTCCGTACAGATACGCAGTATTTT; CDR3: CASSDFRTDTQYF
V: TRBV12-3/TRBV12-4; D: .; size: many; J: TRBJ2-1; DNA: TGTGCCAGCAGTTTAAGGCAGTTTGATGAGCAGTTCTTC; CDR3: CASSLRQFDEQFF
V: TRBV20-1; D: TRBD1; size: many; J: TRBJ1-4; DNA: TGCAGTGCTAGAAGGACAGGGGCGGGTGAAAAACTGTTTTTT; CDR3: CSARRTGAGEKLFF
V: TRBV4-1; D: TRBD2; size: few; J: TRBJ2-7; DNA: TGCGCCAGCAGCCCCCCGCGACAGACTAGCGGAATTACCTACGAGCAGTACTTC; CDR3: CASSPPRQTSGITYEQYF
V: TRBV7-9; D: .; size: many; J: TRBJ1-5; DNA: TGTGCCAGCAGCTATAGGGGTAGTCAGCCCCAGCATTTT; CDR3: CASSYRGSQPQHF
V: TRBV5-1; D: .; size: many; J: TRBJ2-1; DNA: TGCGCCAGCAGCGGGACAACTACACAGGCCAATGAGCAGTTCTTC; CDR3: CASSGTTTQANEQFF
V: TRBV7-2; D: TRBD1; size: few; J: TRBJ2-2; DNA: TGTGCCAGCAGCTACCACAGGGGAGCCCGAACAAGCGGGGAGCTGTTTTTT; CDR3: CASSYHRGARTSGELFF
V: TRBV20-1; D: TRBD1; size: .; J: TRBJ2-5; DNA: TGCAGTGCCCCCGGGACAGGGGAAGAGACCCAGTACTTC; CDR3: CSAPGTGEETQYF
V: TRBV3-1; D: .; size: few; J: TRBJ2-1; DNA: TGTGCCAGCAGCCCCCGAACTACGATTACCGACAATGAGCAGTTCTTC; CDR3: CASSPRTTITDNEQFF
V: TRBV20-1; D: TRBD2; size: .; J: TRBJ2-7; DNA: TGCAGTGCTAGAGACCGAGTGGGACTAGTCCCCTACGAGCAGTACTTC; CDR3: CSARDRVGLVPYEQYF
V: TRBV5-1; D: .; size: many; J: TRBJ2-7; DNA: TGCGCCAGCAGCTTACAGGTCTCCTACGAGCAGTACTTC; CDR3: CASSLQVSYEQYF
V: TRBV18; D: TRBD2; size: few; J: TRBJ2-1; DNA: TGTGCCAGCTCACCACCTGGGTACGGGAGGACCATAAATGAGCAGTTCTTC; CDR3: CASSPPGYGRTINEQFF
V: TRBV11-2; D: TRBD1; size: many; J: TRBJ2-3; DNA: TGTGCCAGCAGCAAACAGGGGCTGGTCACAGATACGCAGTATTTT; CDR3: CASSKQGLVTDTQYF
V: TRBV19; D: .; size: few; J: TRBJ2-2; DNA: TGTGCCAGTAGAATACGGGATTCGAACACCGGGGAGCTGTTTTTT; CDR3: CASRIRDSNTGELFF
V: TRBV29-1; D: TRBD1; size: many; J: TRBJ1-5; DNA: TGCAGCGTCTCCAGGGGGAGCAATCAGCCCCAGCATTTT; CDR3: CSVSRGSNQPQHF
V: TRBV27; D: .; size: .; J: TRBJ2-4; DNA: TGTGCCAGCAGTGGGGGAGGCGGACTAGCCAAAAACATTCAGTACTTC; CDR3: CASSGGGGLAKNIQYF
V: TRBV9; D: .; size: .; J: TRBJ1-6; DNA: TGTGCCAGCAGCGCGCAGGAAAATAATTCACCCCTCCACTTT; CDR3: CASSAQENNSPLHF
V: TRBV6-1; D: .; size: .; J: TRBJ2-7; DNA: TGTGCCAGCACGACAGAGTTTTACGAGCAGTACTTC; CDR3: CASTTEFYEQYF
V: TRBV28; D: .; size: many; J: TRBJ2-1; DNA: TGTGCCACCGTAACCCCCCGGGACGGGTACAATGAGCAGTTCTTC; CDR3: CATVTPRDGYNEQFF
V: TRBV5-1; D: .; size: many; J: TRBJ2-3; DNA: TGCGCCAGCAGACTGCTAGGGGGCACAGATACGCAGTATTTT; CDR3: CASRLLGGTDTQYF
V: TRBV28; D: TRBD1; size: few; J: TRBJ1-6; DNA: TGTGCCAGTTCGACCGGGACAGGGAATTCACCCCTCCACTTT; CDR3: CASSTGTGNSPLHF
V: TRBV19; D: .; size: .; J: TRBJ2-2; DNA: TGTGCCAGTAGTACCGGACAGGGTTGGTTAGCGGGCCTTGGCACCGGGGAGCTGTTTTTT; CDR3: CASSTGQGWLAGLGTGELFF
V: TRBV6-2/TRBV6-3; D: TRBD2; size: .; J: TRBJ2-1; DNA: TGTGCCAGCAGTTACCCTCTAGCGGGAGGAGTCAGTGAGCAGTTCTTC; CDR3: CASSYPLAGGVSEQFF
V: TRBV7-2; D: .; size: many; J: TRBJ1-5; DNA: TGTGCCAGCAGCTTAGTGTGGGCAGGGGACCTGTCCAATCAGCCCCAGCATTTT; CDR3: CASSLVWAGDLSNQPQHF
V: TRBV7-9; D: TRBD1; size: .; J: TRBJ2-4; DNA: TGTGCCAGCAGCCAGTTTCGGGACAGGGGGCGCGAGGTCAAAAACATTCAGTACTTC; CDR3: CASSQFRDRGREVKNIQYF
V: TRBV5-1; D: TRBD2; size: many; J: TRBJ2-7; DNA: TGCGCCAACAGCCCAAGACTAGCGGGAGGGGAAGAGCAGTACTTC; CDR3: CANSPRLAGGEEQYF
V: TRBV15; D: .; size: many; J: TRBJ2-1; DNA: TGTGCCACCAGCAAGAGGCCATCTTACAATGAGCAGTTCTTC; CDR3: CATSKRPSYNEQFF
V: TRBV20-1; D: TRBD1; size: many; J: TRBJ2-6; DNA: TGCAGTGCTAGAGATCCGTTTGACAGGGGAGAGGCTGGGGCCAACGTCCTGACTTTC; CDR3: CSARDPFDRGEAGANVLTF
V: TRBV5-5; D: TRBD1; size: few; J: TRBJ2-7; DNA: TGTGCCAGCAGCTTCGACAGGGAGTACGAGCAGTACTTC; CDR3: CASSFDREYEQYF
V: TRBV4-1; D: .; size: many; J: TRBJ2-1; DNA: TGCGCCAGCAGGCGGGTCTCAGGGTACAATGAGCAGTTCTTC; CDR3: CASRRVSGYNEQFF
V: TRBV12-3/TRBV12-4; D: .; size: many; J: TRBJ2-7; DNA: TGTGCCAGCAGCCTAACGGGGTTAGACTACGAGCAGTACTTC; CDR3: CASSLTGLDYEQYF
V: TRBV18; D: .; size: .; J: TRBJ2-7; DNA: TGTGCCAGCTCACCACTTGTGGCACACCGAGAGGACCACGAGCAGTACTTC; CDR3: CASSPLVAHREDHEQYF
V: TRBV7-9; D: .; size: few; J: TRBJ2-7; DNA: TGTGCCAGCAGCTTACTTCAGGGGACCGAGCAGTACTTC; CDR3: CASSLLQGTEQYF
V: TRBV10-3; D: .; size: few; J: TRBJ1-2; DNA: TGTGCCATCAGTGACAATGGAGCGGTCCCGTTCAGGGACTATGGCTACACCTTC; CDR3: CAISDNGAVPFRDYGYTF
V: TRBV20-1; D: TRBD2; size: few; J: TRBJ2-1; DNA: TGCAGTGTACACACTAGCGCCTCTTACAATGAGCAGTTCTTC; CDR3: CSVHTSASYNEQFF
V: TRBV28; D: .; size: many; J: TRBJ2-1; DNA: TGTGCCAGCAGTTTAAGAGCGGGTCGCTCCAATGAGCAGTTCTTC; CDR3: CASSLRAGRSNEQFF
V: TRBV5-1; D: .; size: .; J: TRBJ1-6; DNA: TGCGCCAGCAGCTTGGCTGGGTCGGACTATAATTCACCCCTCCACTTT; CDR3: CASSLAGSDYNSPLHF
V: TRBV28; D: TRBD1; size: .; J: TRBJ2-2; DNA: TGTGCCAGCTCACCACTCGAGCAGGGGGCCCTGAACACCGGGGAGCTGTTTTTT; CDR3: CASSPLEQGALNTGELFF
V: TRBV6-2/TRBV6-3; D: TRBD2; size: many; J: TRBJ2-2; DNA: TGTGCCAGCAGTCCCCGGACTAGCGGCGCGAACACCGGGGAGCTGTTTTTT; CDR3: CASSPRTSGANTGELFF
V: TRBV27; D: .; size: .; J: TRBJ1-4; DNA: TGTGCCAGCACATGGTCGGGGGCTAGTGAAAAACTGTTTTTT; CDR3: CASTWSGASEKLFF